The rows below give T cell receptor beta chains drawn from one sample of a study of cytomegalovirus exposure and HLA in healthy donors. Sequenced by immunoSEQ multiplex PCR; TCRdb stores in-frame clones only, minus some. Of some 170,000 clones listed, approximately 87% are singletons. The source material was PBMCs. The receptor source for this set is a young woman in good health and CMV-seronegative. Both conserved end residues are part of each CDR3. The order of the fields is J gene, D gene, V gene, clone size, CDR3 protein, CDR3 DNA. A D gene is named only where the DNA matches it firmly. The size of a clone is reported for some rows only, either as once, few or many, or as a class for expanded clones.

J gene: TRBJ2-7
D gene: -
V gene: TRBV25-1
clone size: -
CDR3 protein: CASSLDLRYEQYF
CDR3 DNA: TGTGCCAGCAGCTTGGATCTACGATACGAGCAGTACTTC

J gene: TRBJ2-1
D gene: -
V gene: TRBV27
clone size: -
CDR3 protein: CASRRGGYTYNEQFF
CDR3 DNA: TGTGCCAGCCGTAGAGGGGGGTACACCTACAATGAGCAGTTCTTC

J gene: TRBJ2-7
D gene: TRBD1
V gene: TRBV13
clone size: -
CDR3 protein: CASSSTGSLNEQYF
CDR3 DNA: TGTGCCAGCAGCTCGACAGGGAGTCTGAACGAGCAGTACTTC

J gene: TRBJ2-3
D gene: TRBD1
V gene: TRBV4-1
clone size: -
CDR3 protein: CASSPTGADTQYF
CDR3 DNA: TGCGCCAGCAGCCCAACAGGGGCAGATACGCAGTATTTT

J gene: TRBJ1-3
D gene: -
V gene: TRBV11-2
clone size: -
CDR3 protein: CASSLGRAGNTIYF
CDR3 DNA: TGTGCCAGCAGCTTAGGCAGGGCTGGAAACACCATATATTTT

J gene: TRBJ2-2
D gene: -
V gene: TRBV29-1
clone size: -
CDR3 protein: CSAAAGELFF
CDR3 DNA: TGCAGCGCTGCGGCCGGGGAGCTGTTTTTT

J gene: TRBJ2-7
D gene: -
V gene: TRBV6-5
clone size: -
CDR3 protein: CASSLLLGYEQYF
CDR3 DNA: TGTGCCAGCAGTCTTCTACTAGGCTACGAGCAGTACTTC

J gene: TRBJ2-1
D gene: -
V gene: TRBV2
clone size: -
CDR3 protein: CASSNRANEQFF
CDR3 DNA: TGTGCCAGCAGTAACAGGGCCAATGAGCAGTTCTTC

J gene: TRBJ2-3
D gene: TRBD2
V gene: TRBV2
clone size: once
CDR3 protein: CASSASGTTTDTQYF
CDR3 DNA: TGTGCCAGCAGTGCTAGCGGAACCACCACAGATACGCAGTATTTT

J gene: TRBJ1-4
D gene: -
V gene: TRBV19
clone size: once
CDR3 protein: CASKGLQGREREKLFF
CDR3 DNA: TGTGCCAGTAAGGGTTTGCAGGGCAGGGAACGCGAAAAACTGTTTTTT

J gene: TRBJ2-7
D gene: TRBD2
V gene: TRBV7-2
clone size: -
CDR3 protein: CASSLALAVAHEQYF
CDR3 DNA: TGTGCCAGCAGCTTAGCGCTAGCGGTCGCCCACGAGCAGTACTTC

J gene: TRBJ1-4
D gene: -
V gene: TRBV14
clone size: -
CDR3 protein: CASSEWNTSEKLFF
CDR3 DNA: TGTGCCAGCAGCGAATGGAATACGAGCGAAAAACTGTTTTTT

J gene: TRBJ2-5
D gene: -
V gene: TRBV11-3
clone size: -
CDR3 protein: CASSLVLTGTNQETQYF
CDR3 DNA: TGTGCCAGCAGCTTAGTCCTCACCGGGACAAACCAAGAGACCCAGTACTTC

J gene: TRBJ2-7
D gene: TRBD1
V gene: TRBV10-3
clone size: -
CDR3 protein: CAITTPGQGPYEQYF
CDR3 DNA: TGTGCCATCACCACTCCGGGACAGGGACCCTACGAGCAGTACTTC

J gene: TRBJ2-6
D gene: -
V gene: TRBV7-8
clone size: -
CDR3 protein: CASKTTAISSGANVLTF
CDR3 DNA: TGTGCCAGCAAGACGACAGCGATTTCCTCTGGGGCCAACGTCCTGACTTTC

J gene: TRBJ1-3
D gene: -
V gene: TRBV4-1
clone size: -
CDR3 protein: CASSPLHFSGNTIYF
CDR3 DNA: TGCGCCAGCAGCCCACTTCACTTTTCTGGAAACACCATATATTTT

J gene: TRBJ2-1
D gene: -
V gene: TRBV15
clone size: once
CDR3 protein: CATSMDYLYNEQFF
CDR3 DNA: TGTGCCACCAGCATGGACTATTTATACAATGAGCAGTTCTTC

J gene: TRBJ2-7
D gene: -
V gene: TRBV6-5
clone size: -
CDR3 protein: CASRLYRDRTYEQYF
CDR3 DNA: TGTGCCAGCCGTTTGTACCGGGACCGGACCTACGAGCAGTACTTC

J gene: TRBJ2-1
D gene: TRBD1
V gene: TRBV5-4
clone size: -
CDR3 protein: CASISGTGENEQFF
CDR3 DNA: TGTGCCAGCATCTCAGGGACAGGGGAGAATGAGCAGTTCTTC

J gene: TRBJ2-7
D gene: -
V gene: TRBV7-2
clone size: -
CDR3 protein: CASSFYEGGGKQYF
CDR3 DNA: TGTGCCAGCAGCTTTTATGAAGGGGGAGGCAAGCAGTACTTC

J gene: TRBJ1-2
D gene: -
V gene: TRBV7-9
clone size: -
CDR3 protein: CASRRGGVYGYTF
CDR3 DNA: TGTGCCAGCAGGCGTGGGGGCGTCTATGGCTACACCTTC

J gene: TRBJ2-7
D gene: TRBD2
V gene: TRBV11-2
clone size: -
CDR3 protein: CASLGPSGGTYEQYF
CDR3 DNA: TGTGCCAGCCTAGGGCCTAGCGGGGGTACCTACGAGCAGTACTTC

J gene: TRBJ2-7
D gene: -
V gene: TRBV29-1
clone size: once
CDR3 protein: CSFGTDYEQYF
CDR3 DNA: TGCAGCTTTGGGACTGACTACGAGCAGTACTTC

J gene: TRBJ1-1
D gene: -
V gene: TRBV7-2
clone size: -
CDR3 protein: CASRSSFMNTEAFF
CDR3 DNA: TGTGCCAGCAGGTCAAGCTTTATGAACACTGAAGCTTTCTTT

J gene: TRBJ2-1
D gene: TRBD1
V gene: TRBV4-3
clone size: -
CDR3 protein: CASTPNWGQPYNEQFF
CDR3 DNA: TGCGCCAGCACCCCTAACTGGGGACAGCCTTACAATGAGCAGTTCTTC

J gene: TRBJ2-7
D gene: -
V gene: TRBV27
clone size: -
CDR3 protein: CASSLSVGSTYEQYF
CDR3 DNA: TGTGCCAGCAGTTTATCTGTTGGGTCAACCTACGAGCAGTACTTC

J gene: TRBJ2-4
D gene: -
V gene: TRBV7-2
clone size: -
CDR3 protein: CASSPQGVRAKNIQYF
CDR3 DNA: TGTGCCAGCAGCCCCCAAGGGGTGAGGGCCAAAAACATTCAGTACTTC

J gene: TRBJ2-1
D gene: -
V gene: TRBV30
clone size: -
CDR3 protein: CAWRLWVNEQFF
CDR3 DNA: TGTGCCTGGAGGCTCTGGGTCAATGAGCAGTTCTTC

J gene: TRBJ2-5
D gene: -
V gene: TRBV29-1
clone size: -
CDR3 protein: CSVRSGRETQYF
CDR3 DNA: TGCAGCGTTCGGTCTGGGCGGGAGACCCAGTACTTC

J gene: TRBJ1-3
D gene: -
V gene: TRBV4-3
clone size: -
CDR3 protein: CASSQARQSGNTIYF
CDR3 DNA: TGCGCCAGCAGCCAAGCCCGACAGAGTGGAAACACCATATATTTT

J gene: TRBJ1-1
D gene: -
V gene: TRBV19
clone size: -
CDR3 protein: CASSIGGPINEAFF
CDR3 DNA: TGTGCCAGTAGTATTGGGGGACCGATAAATGAAGCTTTCTTT

J gene: TRBJ1-1
D gene: -
V gene: TRBV6-5
clone size: -
CDR3 protein: CASSYSRFGNTEAFF
CDR3 DNA: TGTGCCAGCAGTTACTCCCGCTTCGGGAACACTGAAGCTTTCTTT

J gene: TRBJ1-4
D gene: -
V gene: TRBV7-6
clone size: -
CDR3 protein: CASSLGRVTGEKLFF
CDR3 DNA: TGTGCCAGCAGCTTAGGACGCGTGACAGGTGAAAAACTGTTTTTT

J gene: TRBJ2-1
D gene: TRBD1
V gene: TRBV7-3
clone size: -
CDR3 protein: CASSSRQGGTSYNEQFF
CDR3 DNA: TGTGCCAGCAGCTCTCGACAGGGGGGGACCTCCTACAATGAGCAGTTCTTC

J gene: TRBJ1-4
D gene: -
V gene: TRBV18
clone size: many
CDR3 protein: CASSFESNEKLFF
CDR3 DNA: TGTGCCAGCTCCTTTGAGTCGAATGAAAAACTGTTTTTT

J gene: TRBJ2-2
D gene: TRBD2
V gene: TRBV23-1
clone size: -
CDR3 protein: CASTTPGRPGLERGELFF
CDR3 DNA: TGCGCCAGCACCACTCCGGGACGTCCGGGACTAGAGAGAGGGGAGCTGTTTTTT

J gene: TRBJ2-2
D gene: -
V gene: TRBV6-6
clone size: -
CDR3 protein: CASSSLGPGNTGELFF
CDR3 DNA: TGTGCCAGCAGTTCTCTAGGACCAGGGAATACCGGGGAGCTGTTTTTT

J gene: TRBJ1-1
D gene: -
V gene: TRBV5-1
clone size: -
CDR3 protein: CASSLTTVTEAFF
CDR3 DNA: TGCGCCAGCAGCCTAACGACAGTCACTGAAGCTTTCTTT

J gene: TRBJ1-5
D gene: TRBD1
V gene: TRBV28
clone size: few
CDR3 protein: CATYGTGLDFSNQPQHF
CDR3 DNA: TGTGCCACCTACGGGACAGGGCTGGATTTTAGCAATCAGCCCCAGCATTTT

J gene: TRBJ2-3
D gene: -
V gene: TRBV5-1
clone size: -
CDR3 protein: CASSLDGGPDTQYF
CDR3 DNA: TGCGCCAGCAGCTTGGATGGGGGCCCAGATACGCAGTATTTT

J gene: TRBJ1-1
D gene: -
V gene: TRBV12-5
clone size: -
CDR3 protein: CASGDGVTGLNTEAFF
CDR3 DNA: TGTGCTAGTGGTGACGGCGTTACGGGTCTGAACACTGAAGCTTTCTTT

J gene: TRBJ2-1
D gene: TRBD1
V gene: TRBV5-4
clone size: -
CDR3 protein: CASSPRQGDSYNEQFF
CDR3 DNA: TGTGCCAGCAGCCCCCGACAGGGCGACTCCTACAATGAGCAGTTCTTC

J gene: TRBJ2-7
D gene: -
V gene: TRBV7-2
clone size: once
CDR3 protein: CASSPGLNTVEQYF
CDR3 DNA: TGTGCCAGCAGCCCAGGACTAAATACGGTTGAGCAGTACTTC

J gene: TRBJ2-1
D gene: TRBD2
V gene: TRBV4-2
clone size: -
CDR3 protein: CASSQEGGDTSGRDGEQFF
CDR3 DNA: TGTGCCAGCAGCCAAGAGGGGGGGGACACTAGCGGGAGGGACGGTGAGCAGTTCTTC

J gene: TRBJ2-7
D gene: -
V gene: TRBV2
clone size: -
CDR3 protein: CASMGTAGTSSSYEQYF
CDR3 DNA: TGTGCCAGCATGGGGACAGCCGGGACTTCTAGCTCCTACGAGCAGTACTTC

J gene: TRBJ2-6
D gene: TRBD2
V gene: TRBV5-1
clone size: -
CDR3 protein: CASSSGGNSGANVLTF
CDR3 DNA: TGCGCCAGCAGCTCGGGGGGGAACTCTGGGGCCAACGTCCTGACTTTC

J gene: TRBJ2-1
D gene: -
V gene: TRBV29-1
clone size: once
CDR3 protein: CSVEAPNLNYNEQFF
CDR3 DNA: TGCAGCGTTGAAGCCCCTAACCTAAATTACAATGAGCAGTTCTTC

J gene: TRBJ1-1
D gene: -
V gene: TRBV5-6
clone size: -
CDR3 protein: CASSTPWGVNTEAFF
CDR3 DNA: TGTGCCAGCAGCACCCCCTGGGGGGTGAACACTGAAGCTTTCTTT

J gene: TRBJ2-1
D gene: TRBD2
V gene: TRBV4-2
clone size: -
CDR3 protein: CASSRGLAGAYNEQFF
CDR3 DNA: TGTGCCAGCAGCAGAGGGCTAGCGGGGGCCTACAATGAGCAGTTCTTC

J gene: TRBJ1-4
D gene: -
V gene: TRBV30
clone size: -
CDR3 protein: CAWSENPGPAVGKLFF
CDR3 DNA: TGTGCCTGGAGTGAAAACCCCGGGCCAGCCGTAGGAAAACTGTTTTTT

J gene: TRBJ1-3
D gene: -
V gene: TRBV6-6
clone size: -
CDR3 protein: CASSSREGNTIYF
CDR3 DNA: TGTGCCAGCAGTTCTCGGGAAGGAAACACCATATATTTT

J gene: TRBJ2-5
D gene: -
V gene: TRBV28
clone size: -
CDR3 protein: CASSWGFSFGEETQYF
CDR3 DNA: TGTGCCAGCAGTTGGGGGTTTTCGTTCGGGGAAGAGACCCAGTACTTC

J gene: TRBJ2-2
D gene: -
V gene: TRBV5-1
clone size: -
CDR3 protein: CASSLAERQKTGELFF
CDR3 DNA: TGCGCCAGCAGCTTGGCCGAGCGGCAAAAGACCGGGGAGCTGTTTTTT

J gene: TRBJ2-1
D gene: -
V gene: TRBV19
clone size: -
CDR3 protein: CASSTTRSSYNEQFF
CDR3 DNA: TGTGCCAGTAGTACAACTAGGAGCTCCTACAATGAGCAGTTCTTC

J gene: TRBJ2-7
D gene: -
V gene: TRBV7-2
clone size: -
CDR3 protein: CASSLAEYYEQYF
CDR3 DNA: TGTGCCAGCAGCTTAGCGGAATACTACGAGCAGTACTTC

J gene: TRBJ1-5
D gene: -
V gene: TRBV18
clone size: -
CDR3 protein: CASSPSRRESNQPQHF
CDR3 DNA: TGTGCCAGCTCACCATCGCGCAGGGAGAGCAATCAGCCCCAGCATTTT

J gene: TRBJ1-5
D gene: -
V gene: TRBV6-6
clone size: -
CDR3 protein: CASSYNRGNSNQPQHF
CDR3 DNA: TGTGCCAGCAGTTACAACCGAGGCAATAGCAATCAGCCCCAGCATTTT